One and the same sample provided the 27 T cell receptor beta chains below, sequenced in a study of CD8 T cells in ankylosing spondylitis. Whole-study findings and limits: A TCR beta motif of under ten highly homologous variants seemed to mark ankylosing spondylitis blood.

TCRdb used MiXCR to reprocess the 5' RACE reads, holding one entry per CDR3 protein. This sample carries approximately 400,000 distinct CDR3 sequences, roughly a sixth of them seen once, and the ten largest clones take around 0.92%. The antigens for these receptors are not known. Sequencing was done on a sample of blood, either unsorted or a sorted T cell fraction (not recorded which). The receptors here all came from a male donor with ankylosing spondylitis.

This clonotype has more than one count but fewer than ten. The chain recombines TRBV10-3 with TRBJ1-5, with TRBD1 matching 10 bases. Per germline, CDR1 ENHRY and CDR2 SYGVKD. The CDR3 spans 15 residues. J gave up 3 bases and V 6 bases, and 5 bases lay outside the gene matches. The DNA for the CDR3 is TGTGCCATCAGCGAGGGACAGGGGCCCAATCAGCCCCAGCATTTT. It yields the protein CAISEGQGPNQPQHF.

The CDR3 DNA sequence: TGCAGTGCTGCAGGACAGCGCCTGGGAGAGCAGTTCTTC. Its translation is CSAAGQRLGEQFF. The J gene is TRBJ2-1, the V gene TRBV20-1; maybe TRBD1 (6 bases). Between the trimmed V and J ends, which lost 5 bases and 10 bases, there was a span of 18 bases. Germline assignment: CDR1 DFQATT and CDR2 SNEGSKA (reference sequence). This CDR3 is built from 13 residues.

The chain recombines TRBV3-1 with TRBJ1-6, with D maybe TRBD1 (6 bases). CDR3 length equals 15 residues. V was clipped by 7 bases and J by 5 bases, with 15 bases between them. Germline V CDR1 and CDR2: LGHDT, YNNKEL (reference sequence). CDR3 sequence (DNA): TGTGCCAGCACCCCAAGACAGGCCGATAATTCACCCCTCCACTTT. Residues: CASTPRQADNSPLHF.

The CDR3 loop reads CASSFGTAYEQYF. CDR3 nucleotide sequence: TGTGCCAGCAGCTTCGGGACAGCCTACGAGCAGTACTTC. V gene TRBV5-5 combines with J gene TRBJ2-7; TRBD1 aligns across 7 bases. From germline, CDR1 is SGHKS and CDR2 YYEKEE (reference sequence). The CDR3 consists of 13 residues. V trimming: 2 bases; J trimming: 2 bases; junction bases outside the gene matches: 1.

This clonotype was recorded many times. The chain combines TRBV12-3 or TRBV12-4 with TRBJ1-2; the D gene is possibly TRBD1 (6 bases). The CDR3 extends over 14 amino acids. Between the trimmed V and J ends, which lost 5 bases and 4 bases, there was a span of 14 bases. CDR3 coding DNA: TGTGCCAGCAGTCCCCCCGGGGGCTCCTATGGCTACACCTTC. Encoded protein: CASSPPGGSYGYTF.

This clonotype was counted only a few times. This chain uses TRBV28 with TRBJ2-1, with D perhaps TRBD1 (5 bases). CDR1 is MDHEN, CDR2 SYDVKM, per germline. Trimming removed 7 bases at V and 8 bases at J, with 12 bases between. The CDR3 has 12 amino acids. The CDR3 region has the DNA TGTGCCAGCAACTTAGGGGTACATGAGCAGTTCTTC. Protein product: CASNLGVHEQFF.

This clonotype was counted many times. The V gene is TRBV12-3 or TRBV12-4, the J gene TRBJ2-1; D ambiguous. With 5 bases removed from V and 15 bases from J, the gap between germline ends came to 14 bases. This CDR3 spans 11 amino acids. The CDR3 bases are TGTGCCAGCAGTCCATCAAGGTCTCGGTTCTTC. It encodes CASSPSRSRFF.

The sample holds a few counts of this clonotype. This chain links TRBV5-1 with TRBJ1-3, with TRBD1 as a possible D gene (6 bases). The germline V gene encodes CDR1 SGHRS and CDR2 YFSETQ. V shed 4 bases and J shed 4 bases, with 15 bases lying between them. The CDR3 is made up of 15 amino acids. The CDR3: CASSPGVGQGNTIYF. The CDR3 region has the DNA TGCGCCAGCAGCCCGGGGGTAGGACAGGGAAACACCATATATTTT.

There are many counts of this clonotype. The chain joins TRBV7-8 to TRBJ2-1; tentatively, D is TRBD1 (5 bases). Trimming cost V 2 bases and J 0 bases, with 11 bases left between them. The CDR3 is 16 amino acids. CDR1 is SGHVS, CDR2 FQNEAQ, per germline. This CDR3 reads CASSLRGQFSYNEQFF. In nucleotides, the CDR3 is TGTGCCAGCAGCTTAAGGGGTCAGTTCTCCTACAATGAGCAGTTCTTC.

This chain uses TRBV6-1 with TRBJ1-1, with TRBD1 as a possible D gene (6 bases). V was clipped by 6 bases and J by 1 base, with 12 bases between them. Looked up from germline, CDR1 is MNHNS and CDR2 is SASEGT. The CDR3 is made up of 14 amino acids. Written as DNA, the CDR3 is TGTGCCAGCAGGCGACAGGTGGAGAACACTGAAGCTTTCTTT. It translates to CASRRQVENTEAFF.

The chain recombines TRBV5-1 with TRBJ2-1; TRBD2 matches at 11 bases. The CDR3 spans 18 residues. Germline CDR1 and CDR2: SGHRS and YFSETQ. V was pared by 4 bases and J by 6 bases, with 15 bases of the junction left unmatched. The CDR3 spells CASSPLPLLAGVGNEQFF. The CDR3, as DNA: TGCGCCAGCAGCCCGCTCCCCTTACTAGCGGGAGTTGGCAATGAGCAGTTCTTC.

This chain links TRBV20-1 with TRBJ2-3; TRBD2 matches at 12 bases. The germline CDR1 and CDR2 sequences are DFQATT and SNEGSKA (reference sequence). J gave up 3 bases and V 5 bases, and 9 bases lay outside the gene matches. The CDR3 consists of 16 residues. The CDR3 here is CSAYQTSGSLTDTQYF. The DNA of the CDR3 is TGCAGTGCTTATCAGACTAGCGGGAGTTTGACAGATACGCAGTATTTT.

This clonotype has at least ten counts. The chain is built from TRBV5-1 and TRBJ2-1; D is uncertain. The CDR3 loop spans 14 amino acids. V was cut by 2 bases and J by 7 bases, with 13 bases left in between. Germline-derived CDR1 and CDR2 are SGHRS and YFSETQ. CDR3 sequence (DNA): TGCGCCAGCAGCTTTTTGAGTATTGGAAATGAGCAGTTCTTC. Translating it yields CASSFLSIGNEQFF.

There are a few counts of this clonotype. The V call is TRBV29-1, the J call TRBJ2-5; possibly TRBD1 or TRBD2 for D (5 bases each). V lost 3 bases, J lost 2 bases, and 10 bases lay in between. The CDR3 runs 13 residues. Germline loops: CDR1 SQVTM, CDR2 ANQGSEA. CDR3 residues: CSVEGEIQETQYF. CDR3 nucleotide sequence: TGCAGCGTTGAGGGGGAAATTCAAGAGACCCAGTACTTC.

Ten or more counts support this clonotype. The chain is built from TRBV29-1 and TRBJ2-3; weak D call: TRBD2 (5 bases). Germline loops: CDR1 SQVTM, CDR2 ANQGSEA. This CDR3 has 11 residues. Trimming left V 3 bases short and J 6 bases short, with 7 bases between. The CDR3 loop reads CSVDPGDTQYF. The CDR3 region has the DNA TGCAGCGTTGACCCGGGGGATACGCAGTATTTT.

The rearrangement joins TRBV7-9 to TRBJ1-2; D is unresolved. V lost 5 bases, J lost 0 bases, and 4 bases lay in between. The V gene's germline CDR1 is SEHNR and CDR2 FQNEAQ (reference sequence). This CDR3 spans 12 amino acids. In DNA form, the CDR3 reads TGTGCCAGCAGCACCCCTAACTATGGCTACACCTTC. Protein product: CASSTPNYGYTF. The full variable domain, rest sourced from reference TRBV7-9 and TRBJ1-2, is DTGVSQNPRHKITKRGQNVTFRCDPISEHNRLYWYRQTLGQGPEFLTYFQNEAQLEKSRLLSDRFSAERPKGSFSTLEIQRTEQGDSAMYLCASSTPNYGYTFGSGTRLTVV.

The chain has TRBV20-1 and TRBJ2-5; D gene ambiguous. Between the trimmed V and J ends, which lost 4 bases and 7 bases, there was a span of 16 bases. From germline, CDR1 is DFQATT and CDR2 SNEGSKA (reference sequence). The CDR3 spans 13 residues. The CDR3 DNA follows: TGCAGTGCTAAGGGAACCAAGGAAGGGACCCAGTACTTC. This sequence encodes CSAKGTKEGTQYF.

This clonotype was seen a handful of times. The rearrangement links TRBV6-1 to TRBJ2-6; 10 bases are shared with TRBD1. Germline values: CDR1 MNHNS, CDR2 SASEGT. Trimming removed 6 bases from V and 5 bases from J; junction bases left unmatched: 13. This CDR3 has 18 residues. As DNA, the CDR3 is TGTGCCAGCAGCATCGGGACAGGGGCCCTAATCAGGGCCAACGTCCTGACTTTC. It encodes CASSIGTGALIRANVLTF.

This clonotype has more than one count but fewer than ten. The gene calls are TRBV12-3 or TRBV12-4 and TRBJ1-5; TRBD1 agrees at 11 bases. This CDR3 has 16 residues. V gave up 5 bases and J gave up 1 base; unmatched junction bases: 4. The CDR3 is CASSAGTGGSNQPQHF. CDR3 DNA sequence: TGTGCCAGCAGTGCCGGGACAGGGGGAAGCAATCAGCCCCAGCATTTT.

The J gene is TRBJ1-1, the V gene TRBV20-1, with no clear D. V gave up 6 bases and J gave up 1 base, with 15 bases separating them. Germline V gives CDR1 DFQATT, CDR2 SNEGSKA (reference sequence). The CDR3 totals 14 residues. The CDR3 nucleotides are TGCAGTGCCTCCCGCGTAAAAAGGAACACTGAAGCTTTCTTT. This translates into CSASRVKRNTEAFF.

This clonotype was counted between two and nine times. The chain carries TRBV5-6 and TRBJ2-3; 10 positions match TRBD2. Per the germline V gene, CDR1 is SGHDT and CDR2 is YYEEEE. The CDR3 length is 17 residues. Germline trimming cut 4 bases from V and 3 bases from J; bases unmatched to any gene: 11. Written as DNA, the CDR3 is TGTGCCAGCAGCACCCGTGGAGCGGGGGGGGTTACAGATACGCAGTATTTT. Residues: CASSTRGAGGVTDTQYF.

V is TRBV6-5 and J is TRBJ2-1; tentatively, D is TRBD1 or TRBD2 (6 bases each). From germline, CDR1 is MNHEY and CDR2 SVGAGI. The CDR3 has 16 amino acids. V was clipped by 2 bases and J by 1 base, with 12 bases between them. The CDR3 nucleotides read TGTGCCAGCAGTTACGGGGGGCGACATTCCTACAATGAGCAGTTCTTC. Translating gives CASSYGGRHSYNEQFF.

Points on this clonotype: This may stem from a read error, because a much larger clone lies one nucleotide away. V is TRBV5-1 and J is TRBJ1-5; D is unclear. CDR3 size: 13 residues. From germline, CDR1 is SGHRS and CDR2 YFSETQ. V lost 4 bases to trimming and J lost 9 bases, with 14 bases between them. This CDR3 reads CASSHHGDGPQHF. DNA of the CDR3: TGCGCCAGCAGCCACCATGGGGATGGGCCCCAGCATTTT. Full variable domain (outside the CDR3, taken from reference TRBV5-1 and TRBJ1-5): KAGVTQTPRYLIKTRGQQVTLSCSPISGHRSVSWYQQTPGQGLQFLFEYFSETQRNKGNFPGRFSGRQFSNSRSEMNVSTLELGDSALYLCASSHHGDGPQHFGDGTRLSIL.

The chain is built from TRBV7-6 and TRBJ2-5; TRBD2 aligns across 7 bases. This CDR3 is built from 15 residues. J was trimmed by 5 bases and V by 0 bases; bases with no gene match: 6. CDR1 is SGHVS and CDR2 is FNYEAQ in the germline V gene. CDR3 sequence reads: CASSLAGGEEETQYF. The CDR3, as DNA: TGTGCCAGCAGCTTAGCGGGAGGGGAGGAGGAGACCCAGTACTTC. Using reference TRBV7-6 and TRBJ2-5 for the parts outside the CDR3, the full variable domain is GAGVSQSPRYKVTKRGQDVALRCDPISGHVSLYWYRQALGQGPEFLTYFNYEAQQDKSGLPNDRFSAERPEGSISTLTIQRTEQRDSAMYRCASSLAGGEEETQYFGPGTRLLVL.

CDR3 DNA sequence: TGTGCCAGCAGCTTAGGGGGGTCTGATTACGAGCAGTACTTC. Residues: CASSLGGSDYEQYF. This rearrangement joins TRBV7-9 to TRBJ2-7; D is possibly TRBD1 or TRBD2 (5 bases each). Germline CDR1 reads SEHNR; CDR2 reads FQNEAQ (reference sequence). Trimming left V 1 base short and J 4 bases short, with 11 bases between. CDR3 length: 14 residues.

The rearrangement links TRBV4-3 to TRBJ2-6; 7 bases are shared with TRBD1. The CDR3 extends over 19 amino acids. The J segment lost 0 bases and the V segment lost 1 base, leaving 9 bases of the junction unmatched. Germline values: CDR1 LGHNA, CDR2 YSLEER. For the CDR3, the DNA is TGCGCCAGCAGCCAAGTCACAGGGGCATTCAGCTCTGGGGCCAACGTCCTGACTTTC. Translated, it gives CASSQVTGAFSSGANVLTF.

V is TRBV12-3 or TRBV12-4 and J is TRBJ1-6, with D maybe TRBD1 (5 bases). V lost 7 bases and J lost 8, with 18 bases in between. The CDR3 consists of 15 residues. The CDR3 coding sequence is TGTGCCAGCACCACGGGGGTAGGGCAGTATTCACCCCTCCACTTT. Translation: CASTTGVGQYSPLHF.